The 28 T cell receptor beta chains below all came from one sample that was sequenced in a study of cytomegalovirus exposure and HLA in healthy donors. Primers included in the PCR were 60 Vbeta and 13 Jbeta primers. The data were produced by immunoSEQ multiplex PCR, yet TCRdb's version contains in-frame clones alone and is incomplete. The table includes 150,000 or so clones, 65% to 80% detected once. The sample comprised PBMCs. These receptors were collected from a man aged 18-30 years in good health and CMV-seronegative.

The chain has TRBV27 and TRBJ2-6; D perhaps matches TRBD2 (7 bases). Per the germline V gene, CDR1 is MNHEY and CDR2 is SMNVEV (reference sequence). The CDR3 is 18 residues long. V was trimmed by 2 bases and J by 2 bases, leaving 16 bases between them. The DNA of the CDR3 is TGTGCCAGCAGTTTAGGTCTTCGGGGGGCGGCTGGGGCCAACGTCCTGACTTTC. Translation: CASSLGLRGAAGANVLTF.

Turning to this clone: The junction departs from germline at one end; a sequencing error may be responsible. The gene calls are TRBV23-1 and TRBJ2-4, with 7 bases aligning to TRBD1. TRBV23-1 is sorted into the ORF group, with uncertain function. CDR3 length: 15 residues. This CDR3 is CASSQATGARNSQYF. As DNA, the CDR3 is TGCGCCAGCAGTCAGGCAACAGGGGCACGAAACAGTCAGTACTTC.

The V and J genes are TRBV7-9 and TRBJ2-2, with 7 bases matching TRBD1. Trimming took 4 bases from V and 7 from J; bases not matched to a gene: 15. The CDR3 sequence is 17 residues long. Germline V gene lookup returns CDR1 SEHNR and CDR2 FQNEAQ (reference sequence). CDR3 DNA: TGTGCCAGCAGCTCAGGACCACGGGGACAGAAGAACGGGGAGCTGTTTTTT. It specifies CASSSGPRGQKNGELFF.

In its sample, this clone was seen once. This sequence joins TRBV5-1 and TRBJ1-1; D ambiguous. CDR3 length: 12 amino acids. The V gene lost 0 bases and the J gene lost 8 bases, with 8 bases spanning the gap. Germline assignment: CDR1 SGHRS and CDR2 YFSETQ. The CDR3 here is CASSLGGPEAFF. Written as DNA, the CDR3 is TGCGCCAGCAGCTTGGGAGGGCCCGAAGCTTTCTTT. Variable domain in full (rest from reference TRBV5-1 and TRBJ1-1): KAGVTQTPRYLIKTRGQQVTLSCSPISGHRSVSWYQQTPGQGLQFLFEYFSETQRNKGNFPGRFSGRQFSNSRSEMNVSTLELGDSALYLCASSLGGPEAFFGQGTRLTVV.

J is TRBJ2-5 and V is TRBV7-9, with D possibly being TRBD1 (7 bases). Trimming cost V 5 bases and J 2 bases, with 15 bases left between them. The CDR3 sequence is 15 residues long. Germline-derived CDR1 and CDR2 are SEHNR and FQNEAQ (reference sequence). In DNA form, the CDR3 reads TGTGCCAGCAGCCTCAGGACAGGAGGGCAAGAGACCCAGTACTTC. The encoded protein is CASSLRTGGQETQYF. Filled out from reference TRBV7-9 and TRBJ2-5, the complete variable domain reads DTGVSQNPRHKITKRGQNVTFRCDPISEHNRLYWYRQTLGQGPEFLTYFQNEAQLEKSRLLSDRFSAERPKGSFSTLEIQRTEQGDSAMYLCASSLRTGGQETQYFGPGTRLLVL.

The V call is TRBV5-1, the J call TRBJ2-2; D may be TRBD1 (5 bases). CDR1 SGHRS and CDR2 YFSETQ come from the germline V gene. This CDR3 has 15 residues. V shed 1 base and J shed 1 base, with 8 bases lying between them. In DNA, the CDR3 is TGCGCCAGCAGCTTGATACAGGTGAACACCGGGGAGCTGTTTTTT. Residues: CASSLIQVNTGELFF.

This clone was counted only a few times. The V gene is TRBV28, the J gene TRBJ1-3; D unclear. The germline V gene encodes CDR1 MDHEN and CDR2 SYDVKM. Trimming shortened V by 5 bases and J by 4 bases, and 6 bases separated the two germline ends. The CDR3 consists of 12 residues. The CDR3: CASSGLGNTIYF. The CDR3 region has the DNA TGTGCCAGCAGTGGGCTCGGAAACACCATATATTTT.

The chain employs TRBV6-6 and TRBJ2-2; TRBD1 might be the D (6 bases). V was pared by 3 bases and J by 1 base, with 9 bases between. The germline V gene has CDR1 MNHNY and CDR2 SVGAGI (reference sequence). This CDR3 spans 15 amino acids. The CDR3 is CASSYKGQNTGELFF. CDR3 nucleotide sequence: TGTGCCAGCAGTTATAAGGGACAGAACACCGGGGAGCTGTTTTTT.

This chain uses TRBV5-5 with TRBJ2-1, with a weak D call TRBD1 (6 bases). CDR1 and CDR2 (germline): SGHKS, YYEKEE (reference sequence). Between the trimmed V and J ends, which lost 1 base and 0 bases, there was a span of 11 bases. This CDR3 comprises 16 residues. CDR3 in amino acids: CASSLYGGISYNEQFF. In nucleotides, the CDR3 is TGTGCCAGCAGCTTGTATGGGGGCATCTCCTACAATGAGCAGTTCTTC. Full variable domain (missing parts from reference TRBV5-5 and TRBJ2-1): DAGVTQSPTHLIKTRGQQVTLRCSPISGHKSVSWYQQVLGQGPQFIFQYYEKEERGRGNFPDRFSARQFPNYSSELNVNALLLGDSALYLCASSLYGGISYNEQFFGPGTRLTVL.

This chain links TRBV6-5 with TRBJ2-3; D might be TRBD1 (5 bases). Germline CDR1 is MNHEY and CDR2 is SVGAGI. The CDR3 totals 16 residues. V gave up 0 bases and J gave up 4 bases, with 14 bases separating them. The CDR3 reads CASSYSGVASADTQYF. CDR3 coding DNA: TGTGCCAGCAGTTACTCAGGGGTTGCCTCCGCAGATACGCAGTATTTT.

The chain uses TRBV5-1 and TRBJ1-4, with D tentatively TRBD1 (6 bases). V was clipped by 2 bases and J by 3 bases, with 11 bases between them. The length of the CDR3 is 15 residues. The germline CDR1 and CDR2 sequences are SGHRS and YFSETQ. The CDR3 nucleotides read TGCGCCAGCAGCTTTGGGACAACCTCTAATGAAAAACTGTTTTTT. It codes for CASSFGTTSNEKLFF.

This chain connects TRBV5-4 to TRBJ1-6, with D tentatively TRBD1 (5 bases). Germline values: CDR1 SGHNT, CDR2 YYREEE (reference sequence). The ends were cut back, 4 bases at V and 8 bases at J, with 13 bases in the middle. The CDR3 runs 14 residues. As DNA, the CDR3 is TGTGCCAGCAGCGCAGGGAAAAGCGATTCACCCCTCCACTTT. Amino acids: CASSAGKSDSPLHF.

V and J are TRBV7-2 and TRBJ2-3; 7 bases agree with TRBD1. This CDR3 has 13 amino acids. Germline V gene lookup returns CDR1 SGHTA and CDR2 FQGNSA. The V gene end was trimmed by 3 bases and the J gene end by 6 bases; junction bases not matched to a gene: 3. The CDR3 DNA is TGTGCCAGCAGCTTTTCGACAGGGGATACGCAGTATTTT. It is translated as CASSFSTGDTQYF.

Details on this clone: It is unclear where the CDR3 begins or ends on the DNA, so no DNA is shown, and the CDR3 is as TCRdb lists it. The CDR3 protein is CASSVGPGTVPYF. V gene TRBV9 combines with J gene TRBJ2-7; TRBD1 reflects the table's D call only, with no check against the DNA. The CDR3 spans 13 residues, counting both ends. From germline, CDR1 is SGDLS and CDR2 YYNGEE.

CDR3: CASTATQGAYQPQHF. CDR3 nucleotides: TGTGCCAGCACCGCAACTCAGGGGGCTTATCAGCCCCAGCATTTT. The chain couples TRBV28 to TRBJ1-5; TRBD1 aligns across 8 bases. V shed 7 bases and J 5 bases; nucleotides not matched to a gene: 10. The CDR3 consists of 15 residues. CDR1 is MDHEN, CDR2 SYDVKM, per germline.

Points on this clone: An end of the junction differs from the germline gene, which may be a read error. This chain joins TRBV4-1 and TRBJ2-6; tentatively, D is TRBD1 (6 bases). Germline V gives CDR1 MGHRA, CDR2 YSYEKL. CDR3 length: 14 residues. CDR3: CASSLASGANGLTF. As DNA, the CDR3 is TGCGCCAGCAGCCTAGCGTCAGGGGCCAACGGCCTGACTTTC.

There are a few counts of this clone. CDR3 residues: CASSGTAYNQPQHF. The DNA for the CDR3 is TGTGCCAGCAGTGGCACAGCCTACAATCAGCCCCAGCATTTT. The chain uses TRBV6-1 and TRBJ1-5; D ambiguous. The CDR3 spans 14 residues. CDR1 and CDR2 (germline): MNHNS, SASEGT. V was trimmed by 4 bases and J by 3 bases, leaving 10 bases between them.

This clone was counted between two and nine times. The rearrangement uses TRBV6-1 and TRBJ1-2, with D unclear. The germline V gene has CDR1 MNHNS and CDR2 SASEGT. The CDR3 has 14 residues. V gave up 2 bases and J gave up 8 bases, with 15 bases separating them. The CDR3 region is CASSESGRLRGYTF. CDR3 coding DNA: TGTGCCAGCAGTGAATCTGGCAGGCTTCGCGGCTACACCTTC.

The chain carries TRBV10-3 and TRBJ1-1; possible D gene TRBD1, 6 bases. CDR3 length: 16 residues. Germline V gene lookup returns CDR1 ENHRY and CDR2 SYGVKD. V was pared by 6 bases and J by 1 base, with 18 bases between. The CDR3: CAIRDTGPGQNTEAFF. Here the CDR3 DNA reads TGTGCCATCAGAGATACTGGACCGGGACAGAACACTGAAGCTTTCTTT.

This sequence joins TRBV11-2 and TRBJ2-1; 8 nucleotides line up with TRBD2. Trimming at V came to 1 base and at J to 2 bases, leaving 1 base not matched to a gene. The CDR3 loop spans 15 amino acids. Germline CDR1 is SGHAT and CDR2 is FQNNGV. The CDR3 sequence: CASSLAGGPYNEQFF. DNA for the CDR3: TGTGCCAGCAGCTTAGCGGGGGGGCCCTACAATGAGCAGTTCTTC.

This clone appeared a single time. The chain uses TRBV5-1 and TRBJ1-3, with 8 positions matching TRBD1. J lost 0 bases, V lost 4 bases, and 3 bases had no gene match. Germline CDR1 reads SGHRS; CDR2 reads YFSETQ. The CDR3 loop spans 15 amino acids. The CDR3 loop is CASSQTGDSGNTIYF. CDR3 bases: TGCGCCAGCAGCCAGACAGGGGACTCTGGAAACACCATATATTTT. The whole variable domain, filled in from reference TRBV5-1 and TRBJ1-3, reads KAGVTQTPRYLIKTRGQQVTLSCSPISGHRSVSWYQQTPGQGLQFLFEYFSETQRNKGNFPGRFSGRQFSNSRSEMNVSTLELGDSALYLCASSQTGDSGNTIYFGEGSWLTVV.

This rearrangement joins TRBV2 to TRBJ2-1, with 13 nucleotides matching TRBD2. The CDR3 totals 16 residues. Germline CDR1 SNHLY, CDR2 FYNNEI. The V gene end was trimmed by 6 bases and the J gene end by 2 bases; junction bases not matched to a gene: 4. The CDR3, as DNA: TGTGCCAGCAGGGGGGGGACTAGCGGGGCCTACAATGAGCAGTTCTTC. Amino acids: CASRGGTSGAYNEQFF.

The J gene is TRBJ2-4, the V gene TRBV19, with 8 bases matching TRBD1. The germline V gene has CDR1 LNHDA and CDR2 SQIVND (reference sequence). This CDR3 comprises 15 residues. Losses at the gene ends were 3 bases for V and 3 bases for J; bases not matched to a gene: 4. The CDR3 region has the DNA TGTGCCAGTAGTATCCCGACAGGGGTCAAAAACATTCAGTACTTC. This encodes CASSIPTGVKNIQYF.

This chain links TRBV7-2 with TRBJ1-1; the D gene is possibly TRBD1 (6 bases). This CDR3 is built from 13 residues. V shed 11 bases and J shed 2 bases, with 15 bases lying between them. Germline V lookup: CDR1 SGHTA, CDR2 FQGNSA. DNA for the CDR3: TGTGCCGGGACCGGGACACATAACACTGAAGCTTTCTTT. Protein sequence: CAGTGTHNTEAFF.

This clone was seen only a few times. The chain recombines TRBV23-1 with TRBJ2-2; 7 positions match TRBD1. TRBV23-1 is an ORF, with its function uncertain. The ends lost 6 bases at V and 4 bases at J; junction bases unmatched: 2. CDR3 length: 13 residues. The CDR3 bases are TGCGCCAGCAGGGGACAGCCCACCGGGGAGCTGTTTTTT. Amino acid sequence: CASRGQPTGELFF.

The genes are TRBV4-1 and TRBJ1-2; D might be TRBD1 (5 bases). The CDR3 spans 14 residues. Trimming removed 0 bases from V and 4 bases from J, with 9 bases in between. CDR1 is MGHRA, CDR2 YSYEKL, per germline. The CDR3 DNA reads TGCGCCAGCAGCCAAGAAATGGGGGGCTATGGCTACACCTTC. Translating gives CASSQEMGGYGYTF.

The chain has TRBV7-8 and TRBJ1-4; D call uncertain. The CDR3 runs 15 residues. Germline CDR1 and CDR2: SGHVS and FQNEAQ. Trimming removed 5 bases from V and 0 bases from J, with 10 bases in between. The CDR3 loop is CASSAYIPTNEKLFF. CDR3 nucleotide sequence: TGTGCCAGCAGCGCATACATTCCAACTAATGAAAAACTGTTTTTT. Using reference TRBV7-8 and TRBJ1-4 for the parts outside the CDR3, the full variable domain is GAGVSQSPRYKVAKRGQDVALRCDPISGHVSLFWYQQALGQGPEFLTYFQNEAQLDKSGLPSDRFFAERPEGSVSTLKIQRTQQEDSAVYLCASSAYIPTNEKLFFGSGTQLSVL.

J is TRBJ1-5 and V is TRBV5-1; D ambiguous. The CDR3 is 13 residues long. V was pared by 0 bases and J by 4 bases, with 5 bases between. Germline-derived CDR1 and CDR2 are SGHRS and YFSETQ. CDR3 nucleotide sequence: TGCGCCAGCAGCTTGGCTCAGAATCAGCCCCAGCATTTT. Its protein product is CASSLAQNQPQHF.